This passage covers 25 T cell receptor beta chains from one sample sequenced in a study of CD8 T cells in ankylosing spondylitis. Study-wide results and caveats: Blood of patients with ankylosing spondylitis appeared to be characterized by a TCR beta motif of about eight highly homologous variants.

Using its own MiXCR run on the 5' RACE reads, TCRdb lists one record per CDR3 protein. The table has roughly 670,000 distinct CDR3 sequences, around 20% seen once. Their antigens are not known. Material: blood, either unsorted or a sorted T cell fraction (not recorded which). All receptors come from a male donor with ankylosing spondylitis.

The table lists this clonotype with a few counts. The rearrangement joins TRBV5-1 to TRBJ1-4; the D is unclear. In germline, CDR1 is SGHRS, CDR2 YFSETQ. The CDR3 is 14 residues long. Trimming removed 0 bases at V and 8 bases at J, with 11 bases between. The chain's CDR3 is CASSLGGEEEKLFF. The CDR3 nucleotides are TGCGCCAGCAGCTTGGGCGGGGAGGAGGAAAAACTGTTTTTT.

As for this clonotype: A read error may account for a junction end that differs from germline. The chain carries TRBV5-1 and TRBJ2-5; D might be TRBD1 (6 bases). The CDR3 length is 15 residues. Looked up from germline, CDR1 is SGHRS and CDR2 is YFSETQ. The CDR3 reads CASSLRTGTQETRYF. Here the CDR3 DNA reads TGCGCCAGCAGCTTGAGGACCGGGACACAAGAGACCCGGTACTTC. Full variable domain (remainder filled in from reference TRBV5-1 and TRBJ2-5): KAGVTQTPRYLIKTRGQQVTLSCSPISGHRSVSWYQQTPGQGLQFLFEYFSETQRNKGNFPGRFSGRQFSNSRSEMNVSTLELGDSALYLCASSLRTGTQETRYFGPGTRLLVL.

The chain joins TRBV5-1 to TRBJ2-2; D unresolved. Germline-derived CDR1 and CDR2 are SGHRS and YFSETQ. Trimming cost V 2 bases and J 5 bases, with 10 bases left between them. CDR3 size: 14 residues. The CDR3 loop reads CASSFSDLTGELFF. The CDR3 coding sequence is TGCGCCAGCAGCTTCAGCGACCTGACCGGGGAGCTGTTTTTT.

The CDR3 here is CASSHSGQGDGYTF. In DNA, the CDR3 is TGTGCCAGCAGCCACTCCGGACAGGGTGATGGCTACACCTTC. The chain recombines TRBV3-1 with TRBJ1-2, with TRBD1 matching 8 bases. The CDR3 runs to 14 residues. Trimming took 3 bases from V and 6 from J; bases not matched to a gene: 6. Germline values: CDR1 LGHDT, CDR2 YNNKEL (reference sequence).

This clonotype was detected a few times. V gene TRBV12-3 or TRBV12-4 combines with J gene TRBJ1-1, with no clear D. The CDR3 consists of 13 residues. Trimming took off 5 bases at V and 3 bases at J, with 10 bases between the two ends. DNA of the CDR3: TGTGCCAGCAGTGCACCCACCCACACTGAAGCTTTCTTT. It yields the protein CASSAPTHTEAFF.

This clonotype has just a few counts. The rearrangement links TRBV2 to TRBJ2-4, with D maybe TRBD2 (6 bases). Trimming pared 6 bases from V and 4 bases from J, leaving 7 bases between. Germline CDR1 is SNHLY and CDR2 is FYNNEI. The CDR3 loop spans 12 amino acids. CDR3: CASRAGKNIQYF. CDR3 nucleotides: TGTGCCAGCAGGGCGGGGAAAAACATTCAGTACTTC.

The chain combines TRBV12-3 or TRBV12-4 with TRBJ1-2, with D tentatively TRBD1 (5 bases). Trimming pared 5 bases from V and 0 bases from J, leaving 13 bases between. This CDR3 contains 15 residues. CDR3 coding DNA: TGTGCCAGCAGTCCAAGGGACCGACCTAACTATGGCTACACCTTC. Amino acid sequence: CASSPRDRPNYGYTF.

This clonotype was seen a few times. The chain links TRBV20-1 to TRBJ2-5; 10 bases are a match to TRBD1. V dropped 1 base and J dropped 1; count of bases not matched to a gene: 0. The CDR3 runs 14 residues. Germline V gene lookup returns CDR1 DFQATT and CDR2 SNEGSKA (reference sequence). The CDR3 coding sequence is TGCAGTGCTAGAGGGACAGGGGGCCAAGAGACCCAGTACTTC. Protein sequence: CSARGTGGQETQYF.

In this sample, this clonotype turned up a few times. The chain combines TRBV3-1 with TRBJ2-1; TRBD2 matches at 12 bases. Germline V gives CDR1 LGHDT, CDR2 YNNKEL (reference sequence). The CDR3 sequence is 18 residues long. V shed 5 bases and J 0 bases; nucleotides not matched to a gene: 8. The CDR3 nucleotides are TGTGCCAGCAGCTTACTAGCGGGGGGTCTCAGCTCCTACAATGAGCAGTTCTTC. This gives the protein CASSLLAGGLSSYNEQFF.

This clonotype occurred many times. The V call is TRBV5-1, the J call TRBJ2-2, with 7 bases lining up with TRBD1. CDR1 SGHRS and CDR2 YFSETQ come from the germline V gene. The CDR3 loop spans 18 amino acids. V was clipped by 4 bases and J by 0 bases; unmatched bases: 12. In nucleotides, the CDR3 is TGCGCCAGCAGCCGAAGAAAATCGGACAGGACGAACACCGGGGAGCTGTTTTTT. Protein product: CASSRRKSDRTNTGELFF.

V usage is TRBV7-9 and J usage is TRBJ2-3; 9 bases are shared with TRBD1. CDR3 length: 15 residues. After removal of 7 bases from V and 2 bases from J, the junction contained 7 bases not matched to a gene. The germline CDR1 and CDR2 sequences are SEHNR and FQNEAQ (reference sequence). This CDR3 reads CASTQRTGATDTQYF. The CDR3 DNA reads TGTGCCAGCACCCAAAGGACAGGGGCCACAGATACGCAGTATTTT. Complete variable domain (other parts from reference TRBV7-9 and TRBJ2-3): DTGVSQNPRHKITKRGQNVTFRCDPISEHNRLYWYRQTLGQGPEFLTYFQNEAQLEKSRLLSDRFSAERPKGSFSTLEIQRTEQGDSAMYLCASTQRTGATDTQYFGPGTRLTVL.

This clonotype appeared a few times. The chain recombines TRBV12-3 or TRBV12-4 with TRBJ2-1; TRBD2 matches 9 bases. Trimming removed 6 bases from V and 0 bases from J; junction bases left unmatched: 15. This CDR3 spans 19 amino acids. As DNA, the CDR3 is TGTGCCAGCAGACCTCGAAGCGGGGGGCTCCTGAGCTCCTACAATGAGCAGTTCTTC. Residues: CASRPRSGGLLSSYNEQFF.

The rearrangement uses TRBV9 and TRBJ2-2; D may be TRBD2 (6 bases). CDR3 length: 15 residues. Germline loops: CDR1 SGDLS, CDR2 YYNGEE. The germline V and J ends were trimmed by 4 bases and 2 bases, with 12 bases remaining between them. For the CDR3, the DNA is TGTGCCAGCAGCTCTCGACTAGTAAACACCGGGGAGCTGTTTTTT. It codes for CASSSRLVNTGELFF.

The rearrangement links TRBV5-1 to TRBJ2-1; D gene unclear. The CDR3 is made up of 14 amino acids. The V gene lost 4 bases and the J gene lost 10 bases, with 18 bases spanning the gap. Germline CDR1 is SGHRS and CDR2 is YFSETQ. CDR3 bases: TGCGCCAGCAGCACCCCGGATGCACTTCGAGAGCAGTTCTTC. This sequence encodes CASSTPDALREQFF. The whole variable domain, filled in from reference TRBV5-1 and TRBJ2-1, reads KAGVTQTPRYLIKTRGQQVTLSCSPISGHRSVSWYQQTPGQGLQFLFEYFSETQRNKGNFPGRFSGRQFSNSRSEMNVSTLELGDSALYLCASSTPDALREQFFGPGTRLTVL.

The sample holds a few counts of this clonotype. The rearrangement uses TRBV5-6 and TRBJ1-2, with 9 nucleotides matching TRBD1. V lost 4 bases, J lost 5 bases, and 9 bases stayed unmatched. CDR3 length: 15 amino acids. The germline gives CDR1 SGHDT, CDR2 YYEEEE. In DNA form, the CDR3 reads TGTGCCAGCAGCCCACGGGGACAGGGTCGATATGGCTACACCTTC. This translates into CASSPRGQGRYGYTF.

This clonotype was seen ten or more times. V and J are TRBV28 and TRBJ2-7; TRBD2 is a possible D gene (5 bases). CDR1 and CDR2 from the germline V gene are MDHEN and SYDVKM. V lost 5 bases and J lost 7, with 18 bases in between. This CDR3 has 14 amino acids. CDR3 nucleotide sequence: TGTGCCAGCAGTACTAGACTGGCCCAAAGAGAGCAGTACTTC. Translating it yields CASSTRLAQREQYF.

The CDR3: CASSLAGSGRGEQYF. The CDR3 DNA reads TGTGCCAGCAGCTTAGCGGGTAGCGGGAGGGGTGAGCAGTACTTC. The chain employs TRBV7-2 and TRBJ2-7; 11 bases map to TRBD2. This CDR3 comprises 15 residues. The germline CDR1 and CDR2 sequences are SGHTA and FQGNSA. Trimming cost V 0 bases and J 7 bases; bases outside gene matches: 5.

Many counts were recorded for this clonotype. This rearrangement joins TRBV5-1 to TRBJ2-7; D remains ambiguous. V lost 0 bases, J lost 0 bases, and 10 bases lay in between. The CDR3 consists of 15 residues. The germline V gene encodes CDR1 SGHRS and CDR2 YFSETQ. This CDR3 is CASSLVNTLSYEQYF. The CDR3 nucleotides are TGCGCCAGCAGCTTGGTGAACACCCTCTCCTACGAGCAGTACTTC.

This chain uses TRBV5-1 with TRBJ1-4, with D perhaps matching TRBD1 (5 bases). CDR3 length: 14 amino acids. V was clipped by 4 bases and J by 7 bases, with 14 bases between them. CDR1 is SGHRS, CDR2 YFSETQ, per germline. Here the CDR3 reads CASSEQVPGEKLFF. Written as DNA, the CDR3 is TGCGCCAGCAGCGAACAGGTTCCAGGTGAAAAACTGTTTTTT.

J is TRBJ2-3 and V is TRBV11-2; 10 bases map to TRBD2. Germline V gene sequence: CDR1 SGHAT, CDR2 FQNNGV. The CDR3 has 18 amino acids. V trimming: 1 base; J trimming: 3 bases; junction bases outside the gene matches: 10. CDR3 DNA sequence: TGTGCCAGCAGCTTAGGACCCCCAACTAGCGGGAAGACAGATACGCAGTATTTT. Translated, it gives CASSLGPPTSGKTDTQYF.

The DNA for the CDR3 is TGTGCCAGCAGCCCCCCGGGGGTCAGTTACACAGATACGCAGTATTTT. Its translation is CASSPPGVSYTDTQYF. The rearrangement uses TRBV9 and TRBJ2-3, with D tentatively TRBD2 (6 bases). This CDR3 contains 16 residues. Per the germline V gene, CDR1 is SGDLS and CDR2 is YYNGEE. V gave up 4 bases and J gave up 2 bases, with 17 bases separating them.

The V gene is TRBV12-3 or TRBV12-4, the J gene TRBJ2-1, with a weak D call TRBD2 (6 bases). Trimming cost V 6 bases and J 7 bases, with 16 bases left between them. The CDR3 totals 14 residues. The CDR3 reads CASRGTLLRNEQFF. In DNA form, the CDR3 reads TGTGCCAGCAGGGGGACTCTCCTGAGGAATGAGCAGTTCTTC.

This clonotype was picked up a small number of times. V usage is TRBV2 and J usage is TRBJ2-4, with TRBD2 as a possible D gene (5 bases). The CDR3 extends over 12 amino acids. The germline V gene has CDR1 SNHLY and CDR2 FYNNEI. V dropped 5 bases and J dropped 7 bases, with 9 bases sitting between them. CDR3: CASSWTANIQYF. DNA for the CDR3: TGTGCCAGCAGTTGGACTGCGAACATTCAGTACTTC.

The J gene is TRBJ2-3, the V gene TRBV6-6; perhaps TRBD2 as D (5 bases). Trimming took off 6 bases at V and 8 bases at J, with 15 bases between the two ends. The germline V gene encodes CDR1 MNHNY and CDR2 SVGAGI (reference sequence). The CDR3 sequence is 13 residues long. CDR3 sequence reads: CASSSSEAGTQYF. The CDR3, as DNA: TGTGCCAGCAGCTCGAGCGAGGCGGGTACGCAGTATTTT.

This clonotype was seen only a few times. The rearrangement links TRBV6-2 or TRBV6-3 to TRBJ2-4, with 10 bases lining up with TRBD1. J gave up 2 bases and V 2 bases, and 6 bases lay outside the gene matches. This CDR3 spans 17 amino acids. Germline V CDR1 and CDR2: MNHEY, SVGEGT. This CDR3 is CASSYTTGGESKNIQYF. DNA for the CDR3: TGTGCCAGCAGTTACACGACAGGGGGCGAGTCCAAAAACATTCAGTACTTC.